This T cell receptor (beta chain) derives from a study of neurological immune-mediated disorders. Sorted libraries were derived from 850,000 to 1,000,000 CD4+ or CD8+ T cells. The germline V gene has CDR1 SGHAT and CDR2 FQNNGV. CDR3 length equals 17 residues. Trimming took 0 bases from V and 4 from J, leaving 19 bases between them. TCRdb redid the calling of the 5' RACE reads with MiXCR, one entry per CDR3 protein. Of 15,000 to 20,000 distinct CDR3 sequences listed, around a tenth are singletons. This clonotype was seen many times. The rearrangement joins TRBV11-2 to TRBJ2-7; TRBD2 might be the D (7 bases). The clonotype was recovered from a woman aged 50 to 60 in good health. Source material: CD8+ T cells from blood. The CDR3 nucleotides read TGTGCCAGCAGCTTAGAGTACGCGGGGGCCCACCGTTACGAGCAGTACTTC. Amino acids: CASSLEYAGAHRYEQYF. Full variable domain (rest looked up from reference TRBV11-2 and TRBJ2-7): EAGVAQSPRYKIIEKRQSVAFWCNPISGHATLYWYQQILGQGPKLLIQFQNNGVVDDSQLPKDRFSAERLKGVDSTLKIQPAKLEDSAVYLCASSLEYAGAHRYEQYFGPGTRLTVT.